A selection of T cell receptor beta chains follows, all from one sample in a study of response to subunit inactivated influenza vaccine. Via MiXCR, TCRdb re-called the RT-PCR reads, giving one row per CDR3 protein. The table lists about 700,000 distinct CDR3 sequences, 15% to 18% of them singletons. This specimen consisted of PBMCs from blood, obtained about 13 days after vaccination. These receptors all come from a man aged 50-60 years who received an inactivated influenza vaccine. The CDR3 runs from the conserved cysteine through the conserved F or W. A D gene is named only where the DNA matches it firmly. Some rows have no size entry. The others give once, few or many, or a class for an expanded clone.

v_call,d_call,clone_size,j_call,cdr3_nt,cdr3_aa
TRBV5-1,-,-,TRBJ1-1,TGCGCCAGCCGACGCTCAGGGCAAGGGAACACTGAAGCTTTCTTT,CASRRSGQGNTEAFF
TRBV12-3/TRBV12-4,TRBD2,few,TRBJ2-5,TGTGCCAGCAGTCCCTCACCGGGACTAGCGCGAGAGACCCAGTACTTC,CASSPSPGLARETQYF
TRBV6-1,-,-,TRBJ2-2,TGTGCCAGTTGGCCTGAGAACACCGGGGAGCTGTTTTTT,CASWPENTGELFF
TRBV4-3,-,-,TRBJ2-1,TGCGCCAGCAGCCAAGCCTTGGGTGGACGGACCTACAATGAGCAGTTCTTC,CASSQALGGRTYNEQFF
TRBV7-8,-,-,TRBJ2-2,TGTGCCAGCAGGGGGGACTTATACACCGGGGAGCTGTTTTTT,CASRGDLYTGELFF
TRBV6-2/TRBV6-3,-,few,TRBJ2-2,TGTGCCAGCAGTTACGAGGAATCGGGGGACCGAGCTCCTTCGAACACCGGGGAGCTGTTTTTT,CASSYEESGDRAPSNTGELFF
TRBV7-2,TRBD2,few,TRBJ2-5,TGTGCCAGCAGCTTGACCGGGGGGACTAGCGGTAAAGAGACCCAGTACTTC,CASSLTGGTSGKETQYF
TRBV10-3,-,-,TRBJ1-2,TGTGCCATCAGAGGGACCGTTTATGGCTACACCTTC,CAIRGTVYGYTF
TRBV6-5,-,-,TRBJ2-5,TGTGCCAGCAGTTACTCTATTTGGGGAGGAAGGCAAGAGACCCAGTACTTC,CASSYSIWGGRQETQYF
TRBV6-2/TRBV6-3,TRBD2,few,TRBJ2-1,TGTGCCAGCAGTTACTACGGGAGGGATCTAACCTACAATGAGCAGTTCTTC,CASSYYGRDLTYNEQFF
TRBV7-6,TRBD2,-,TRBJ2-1,TGTGCCAGCAGCCCAATGGGATTCTCCAGCGGGAGTTACAATGAGCAGTTCTTC,CASSPMGFSSGSYNEQFF
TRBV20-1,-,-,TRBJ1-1,TGCAGTGCTAGAGATATCCGGCAGGGTAGCACTGAAGCTTTCTTT,CSARDIRQGSTEAFF
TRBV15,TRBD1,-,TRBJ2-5,TGTGCCACCAGCAGGAGGACAGGGGGCTTCGGGGAGACCCAGTACTTC,CATSRRTGGFGETQYF
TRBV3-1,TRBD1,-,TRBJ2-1,TGTGCCAGCAGCGAAAAGAGGGGACAGGGGTTATACAATGAGCAGTTCTTC,CASSEKRGQGLYNEQFF
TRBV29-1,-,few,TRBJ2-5,TGCAGCGTTGTCCCCGGGCCCCCAGAGACCCAGTACTTC,CSVVPGPPETQYF
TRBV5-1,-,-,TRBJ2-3,TGCGCCAGCAGCGCTTTGGGGACAGATACGCAGTATTTT,CASSALGTDTQYF